This entry features one TCR beta chain sequence. This sample stems from a study of technical replicates of blood from several donors. The table came from immunoSEQ multiplex PCR; TCRdb's copy has only in-frame clones and leaves some out. The sample lists 15,000 or so clones; about 87% were seen once. This CDR3 comprises 16 residues. Germline lookup yields CDR1 SGHVS and CDR2 FQNEAQ. Trimming removed 6 bases at V and 3 bases at J, with 20 bases between. The origin of this receptor is a human donor in good health. Sample: PBMCs. This chain links TRBV7-8 with TRBJ1-2; D is unresolved. This chain's CDR3 is CASSFGINIADYGYTF. For the CDR3, the DNA is TGTGCCAGCAGTTTCGGGATTAACATCGCCGACTATGGCTACACCTTC.